This is a list of T cell receptor beta chains from one sample in a study of blood T cell repertoires in COVID-19. This table comes from immunoSEQ multiplex PCR, and its TCRdb copy is limited to in-frame clones, with some not included. The data show 180,000 or so clones, with 76% seen just once and roughly 8.6% held by the top ten. Material for sequencing was peripheral blood. The receptors come from a woman aged 50 to 65 with active or convalescent COVID-19. Both conserved end residues are part of each CDR3. Each record gives: J gene, clone size, V gene, D gene, CDR3 protein, CDR3 DNA. The D gene is left open where the match is weak. Only some rows state a clone size, as once, few, many or a class for expanded clones.

TRBJ2-5 once TRBV10-3 TRBD1 CAIRQGAQETQYF TGTGCCATCAGGCAGGGGGCTCAAGAGACCCAGTACTTC
TRBJ1-1 - TRBV6-5 - CASRNSMNTEAFF TGTGCCAGCAGGAACTCAATGAACACTGAAGCTTTCTTT
TRBJ2-5 - TRBV12-5 - CASGLGGGQQETQYF TGTGCTAGTGGTTTGGGCGGAGGGCAACAAGAGACCCAGTACTTC
TRBJ1-5 - TRBV2 - CASKDMSNQPQHF TGTGCCAGCAAAGACATGAGCAATCAGCCCCAGCATTTT
TRBJ2-7 - TRBV12-2 - CASRLAGLAGGSYEQYF TGTGCAAGTCGCTTAGCGGGACTAGCGGGAGGGAGCTACGAGCAGTACTTC
TRBJ1-6 - TRBV6-5 TRBD1 CASSYGQGGSPLHF TGTGCCAGCAGTTACGGACAGGGTGGGTCACCCCTCCACTTT
TRBJ1-2 once TRBV19 TRBD1 CASSIGTGDYGYTF TGTGCCAGTAGTATAGGTACAGGGGACTATGGCTACACCTTC
TRBJ1-1 - TRBV4-1 TRBD1 CASSQGTGDQHEAFF TGCGCCAGCAGCCAAGGGACAGGGGATCAACATGAAGCTTTCTTT
TRBJ2-5 - TRBV5-5 TRBD2 CASSLHQGSGRAGETQYF TGTGCCAGCAGCTTGCATCAGGGTAGCGGGAGGGCCGGAGAGACCCAGTACTTC
TRBJ2-7 - TRBV3-1/TRBV3-2 TRBD2 CASSQDRSSGRGYEQYF TGTGCCAGCAGCCAAGATCGATCTAGCGGGAGAGGCTACGAGCAGTACTTC
TRBJ2-7 few TRBV16 - CASSQPALLGGSYEQYF TGTGCCAGCAGCCAACCGGCCCTTCTCGGGGGCTCCTACGAGCAGTACTTC
TRBJ1-1 few TRBV2 TRBD1 CASTRQGNGNYKAFF TGTGCCAGTACGCGACAGGGCAACGGGAACTACAAAGCTTTCTTT
TRBJ2-1 once TRBV28 TRBD1 CASSLLSGQGAYNEQFF TGTGCCAGCAGTTTACTTTCGGGACAGGGGGCATACAATGAGCAGTTCTTC
TRBJ2-5 few TRBV11-2 TRBD1 CASSPGTGSETQYF TGTGCCAGCAGCCCAGGGACAGGGAGTGAGACCCAGTACTTC
TRBJ1-3 - TRBV18 - CASSHRGKEASGNTIYF TGTGCCAGCTCACACCGGGGGAAAGAAGCCTCTGGAAACACCATATATTTT
TRBJ2-1 - TRBV9 TRBD2 CASSVGLADEQFF TGTGCCAGCAGCGTAGGACTAGCGGATGAGCAGTTCTTC
TRBJ2-7 - TRBV27 TRBD2 CASSWGLAGSYEQYF TGTGCCAGCAGTTGGGGACTAGCGGGTTCCTACGAGCAGTACTTC
TRBJ2-1 - TRBV28 TRBD1 CATRGQGGIFNNEQFF TGTGCCACCAGAGGACAGGGGGGGATTTTCAACAATGAGCAGTTCTTC
TRBJ2-5 few TRBV11-3 TRBD1 CASSPGTGEETQYF TGTGCCAGCAGCCCCGGGACAGGAGAAGAGACCCAGTACTTC
TRBJ2-5 - TRBV28 TRBD2 CASSFMGLDVRETQYF TGTGCCAGCAGTTTTATGGGACTAGACGTACGGGAGACCCAGTACTTC
TRBJ2-5 - TRBV14 TRBD2 CASSLLAGNQETQYF TGTGCCAGCAGCCTACTAGCGGGGAACCAAGAGACCCAGTACTTC
TRBJ2-7 - TRBV19 TRBD1 CASSIVLTGDYEQYF TGTGCCAGTAGTATAGTTTTGACAGGGGACTACGAGCAGTACTTC
TRBJ2-7 few TRBV4-1 - CASSQTGGTGTYEQYF TGCGCCAGCAGCCAAACCGGCGGGACGGGGACCTACGAGCAGTACTTC
TRBJ1-5 - TRBV6-5 - CASSRGVDSNQPQHF TGTGCCAGCAGTCGCGGCGTCGATAGCAATCAGCCCCAGCATTTT
TRBJ1-1 - TRBV6-2/TRBV6-3 - CASSFGREGNTEAFF TGTGCCAGCAGTTTTGGGAGGGAGGGGAACACTGAAGCTTTCTTT
TRBJ1-1 - TRBV7-9 TRBD1 CASSLGYGQGYTEAFF TGTGCCAGCAGCCTGGGTTACGGACAGGGGTACACTGAAGCTTTCTTT
TRBJ2-5 once TRBV3-1/TRBV3-2 TRBD1 CASSQSTGRETQYF TGTGCCAGCAGCCAATCGACAGGGAGAGAGACCCAGTACTTC
TRBJ2-2 - TRBV3-1/TRBV3-2 TRBD1 CASSQGTGDRELFF TGTGCCAGCAGCCAAGGGACAGGGGACCGGGAGCTGTTTTTT
TRBJ2-1 - TRBV6-1 - CASSDGWGGADEQFF TGTGCCAGCAGTGACGGGTGGGGGGGCGCGGATGAGCAGTTCTTC
TRBJ2-7 - TRBV7-2 TRBD2 CASSLTSGGASYEQYF TGTGCCAGCAGCCTGACTAGCGGGGGCGCCTCCTACGAGCAGTACTTC
TRBJ1-2 few TRBV2 - CASSERSRGHSGYTF TGTGCCAGCAGTGAACGATCCAGGGGACATAGTGGCTACACCTTC
TRBJ2-1 - TRBV19 TRBD2 CASRATSGVYNEQFF TGTGCCAGTAGAGCAACTAGCGGTGTCTACAATGAGCAGTTCTTC
TRBJ2-7 - TRBV28 TRBD2 CASSLAGGWYEQYF TGTGCCAGCAGCCTAGCGGGAGGGTGGTACGAGCAGTACTTC
TRBJ2-1 once TRBV19 - CASGSDRDNEQFF TGTGCCAGTGGATCGGACAGAGACAATGAGCAGTTCTTC
TRBJ1-1 - TRBV4-3 - CASSQLHRANTEAFF TGCGCCAGCAGCCAACTACACAGGGCGAACACTGAAGCTTTCTTT
TRBJ1-2 - TRBV7-2 - CASSLGAGFDYGYTF TGTGCCAGCAGCTTAGGGGCAGGGTTCGACTATGGCTACACCTTC
TRBJ2-3 - TRBV18 TRBD1 CASSPYRGHQDTQYF TGTGCCAGCTCACCTTACAGGGGGCACCAAGATACGCAGTATTTT
TRBJ2-3 - TRBV7-3 - CASSFRRGMTDTQYF TGTGCCAGCAGCTTCCGGCGGGGCATGACAGATACGCAGTATTTT
TRBJ2-7 - TRBV14 TRBD1 CASSQDLGQGASEQYF TGTGCCAGCAGCCAAGATCTGGGACAGGGTGCAAGCGAGCAGTACTTC
TRBJ2-5 - TRBV2 - CASSPRDWQETQYF TGTGCCAGCAGTCCGAGGGACTGGCAAGAGACCCAGTACTTC
TRBJ1-1 few TRBV5-1 - CASSSGGQNTEAFF TGCGCCAGCAGCTCGGGGGGACAGAACACTGAAGCTTTCTTT
TRBJ2-2 - TRBV7-8 TRBD2 CASSSRLARTGELFF TGTGCCAGCAGCTCCCGACTAGCGCGGACAGGGGAGCTGTTTTTT
TRBJ2-5 - TRBV5-4 - CASSRDGQPQETQYF TGTGCCAGCAGCAGGGATGGACAGCCTCAAGAGACCCAGTACTTC
TRBJ1-2 - TRBV5-6 - CASSVVDSLYGYTF TGTGCCAGCAGCGTGGTCGACAGCCTCTATGGCTACACCTTC